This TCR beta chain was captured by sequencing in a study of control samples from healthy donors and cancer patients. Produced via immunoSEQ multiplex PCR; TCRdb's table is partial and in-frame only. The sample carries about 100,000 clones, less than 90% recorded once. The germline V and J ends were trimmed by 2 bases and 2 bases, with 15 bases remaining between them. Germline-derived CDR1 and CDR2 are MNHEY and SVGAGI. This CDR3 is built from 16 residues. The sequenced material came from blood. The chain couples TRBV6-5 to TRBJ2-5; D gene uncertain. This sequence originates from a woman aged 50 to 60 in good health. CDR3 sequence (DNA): TGTGCCAGCAGTTACAGGCCTGTGGGGAAACAAGAGACCCAGTACTTC. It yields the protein CASSYRPVGKQETQYF.